The T cell receptor (beta chain) described here comes from a study of cytomegalovirus exposure and HLA in healthy donors. Study context: Tens of millions of unique TCRs from HLA-typed donors were held in an early release of data. Study-wide results and caveats: The dataset shows that most TCR sequences were rare, while some public TCRs occurred in many donors.

Researchers ran the PCR with 60 Vbeta and 13 Jbeta primers. Sequencing used immunoSEQ multiplex PCR; TCRdb keeps in-frame clones, though not all of them. Here the sample spans 76,000 or so clones, roughly 73% being singletons. V was cut by 4 bases and J by 7 bases, with 8 bases left in between. The length of the CDR3 is 12 residues. CDR1 is MDHEN and CDR2 is SYDVKM in the germline V gene. A word on this clone: What it binds is not known.

The chain joins TRBV28 to TRBJ1-5, with D perhaps matching TRBD1 (6 bases). The sequence came from a woman between 40 and 55 years old in good health and CMV-seropositive. Specimen: PBMCs. The CDR3 protein is CASSYRVQPQHF. Written as DNA, the CDR3 is TGTGCCAGCAGTTACAGGGTACAGCCCCAGCATTTT. Full variable domain (outside the CDR3, taken from reference TRBV28 and TRBJ1-5): DVKVTQSSRYLVKRTGEKVFLECVQDMDHENMFWYRQDPGLGLRLIYFSYDVKMKEKGDIPEGYSVSREKKERFSLILESASTNQTSMYLCASSYRVQPQHFGDGTRLSIL.